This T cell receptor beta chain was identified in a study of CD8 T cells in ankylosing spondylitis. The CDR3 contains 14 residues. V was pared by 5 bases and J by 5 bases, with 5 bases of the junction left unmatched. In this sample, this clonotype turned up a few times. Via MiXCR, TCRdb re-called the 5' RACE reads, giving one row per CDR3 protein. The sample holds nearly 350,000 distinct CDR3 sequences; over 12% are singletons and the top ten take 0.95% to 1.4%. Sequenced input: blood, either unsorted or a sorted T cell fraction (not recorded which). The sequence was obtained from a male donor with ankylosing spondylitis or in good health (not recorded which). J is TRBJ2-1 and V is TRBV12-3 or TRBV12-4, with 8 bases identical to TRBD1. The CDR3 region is CASSARTGNNEQFF. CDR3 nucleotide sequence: TGTGCCAGCAGTGCACGGACAGGGAACAATGAGCAGTTCTTC.